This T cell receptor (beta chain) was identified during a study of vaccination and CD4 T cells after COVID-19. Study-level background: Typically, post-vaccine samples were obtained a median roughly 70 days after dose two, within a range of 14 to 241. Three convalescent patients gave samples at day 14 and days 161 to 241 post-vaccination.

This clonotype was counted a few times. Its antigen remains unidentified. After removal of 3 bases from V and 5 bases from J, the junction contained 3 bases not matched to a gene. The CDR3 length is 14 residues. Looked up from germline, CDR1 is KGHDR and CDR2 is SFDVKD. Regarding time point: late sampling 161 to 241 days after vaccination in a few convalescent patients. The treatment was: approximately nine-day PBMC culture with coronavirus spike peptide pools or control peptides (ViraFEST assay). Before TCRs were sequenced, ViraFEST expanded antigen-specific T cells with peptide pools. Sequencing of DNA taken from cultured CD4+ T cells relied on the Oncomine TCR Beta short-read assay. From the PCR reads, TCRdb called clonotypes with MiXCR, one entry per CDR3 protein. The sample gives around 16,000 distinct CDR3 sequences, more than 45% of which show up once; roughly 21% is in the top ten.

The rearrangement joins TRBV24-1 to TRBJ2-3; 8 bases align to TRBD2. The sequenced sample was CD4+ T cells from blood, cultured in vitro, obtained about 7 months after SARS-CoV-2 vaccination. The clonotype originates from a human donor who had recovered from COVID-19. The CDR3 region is CATSDTLAGDTQYF. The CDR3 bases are TGTGCCACCAGTGATACGCTAGCGGGAGATACGCAGTATTTT.